The 26 T cell receptor beta chains below were found in one sample sequenced in a study of blood T cell repertoires in COVID-19. TCRdb keeps only in-frame clones here, not all; method: immunoSEQ multiplex PCR. The table lists more than 150,000 clones, 80% of them singletons, with 13% to 15% in the top ten. The sequenced material came from PBMCs or T cells enriched from blood (not recorded which). These receptor sequences come from a man between 60 and 75 years old who had been exposed to COVID-19.

V gene TRBV4-2 combines with J gene TRBJ1-1; 7 positions match TRBD1. The CDR3 loop spans 14 amino acids. V shed 4 bases, J shed 5 bases, and the junction held 7 bases outside the gene matches. Germline V gene sequence: CDR1 LGHNA, CDR2 YNFKEQ. CDR3 DNA: TGTGCCAGCAGCCCTCAAGGGGGCAGGACTGAAGCTTTCTTT. Translation gives CASSPQGGRTEAFF.

This clone was seen once. The chain carries TRBV4-3 and TRBJ2-1; 7 positions agree with TRBD1. This CDR3 has 15 residues. The V gene end was trimmed by 0 bases and the J gene end by 9 bases; junction bases not matched to a gene: 8. From germline, CDR1 is LGHNA and CDR2 YSLEER. CDR3 region: CASSQDPGRGSEQFF. The CDR3 DNA reads TGCGCCAGCAGCCAAGACCCGGGCAGGGGGAGTGAGCAGTTCTTC.

As DNA, the CDR3 is TGTGCCTGGAGTCCAAGACTAGCGGGGACCTACGAGCAGTACTTC. This encodes CAWSPRLAGTYEQYF. The gene calls are TRBV30 and TRBJ2-7, with 11 nucleotides matching TRBD2. The germline gives CDR1 GTSNPN, CDR2 SVGIG (reference sequence). CDR3 length: 15 residues. With 2 bases clipped from V and 2 bases from J, the junction kept 5 bases outside the gene matches. Filled out from reference TRBV30 and TRBJ2-7, the complete variable domain reads SQTIHQWPATLVQPVGSPLSLECTVEGTSNPNLYWYRQAAGRGLQLLFYSVGIGQISSEVPQNLSASRPQDRQFILSSKKLLLSDSGFYLCAWSPRLAGTYEQYFGPGTRLTVT.

The chain uses TRBV5-1 and TRBJ2-1, with 14 nucleotides matching TRBD2. J was trimmed by 6 bases and V by 3 bases; bases with no gene match: 2. The germline V gene encodes CDR1 SGHRS and CDR2 YFSETQ. The CDR3 spans 15 residues. CDR3 region: CASSSGTSGSNEQFF. CDR3 bases: TGCGCCAGCAGCTCCGGGACTAGCGGGAGCAATGAGCAGTTCTTC.

V and J are TRBV28 and TRBJ2-7; 9 bases align to TRBD1. Germline V gives CDR1 MDHEN, CDR2 SYDVKM. With V trimmed by 8 bases and J by 5 bases, 10 bases remained unmatched. This CDR3 has 14 residues. The CDR3: CASVRDRVVHEQYF. The DNA for the CDR3 is TGTGCCAGCGTTCGGGACAGGGTTGTCCACGAGCAGTACTTC.

CDR3 residues: CASSSLVGYEQYF. The CDR3 coding sequence is TGTGCCAGCAGCTCACTAGTGGGCTACGAGCAGTACTTC. The chain is built from TRBV28 and TRBJ2-7, with D perhaps TRBD2 (5 bases). V lost 6 bases and J lost 3, with 12 bases in between. CDR1 and CDR2 from the germline V gene are MDHEN and SYDVKM. This CDR3 is built from 13 residues.

This clone is a singleton in its sample. This chain connects TRBV11-3 to TRBJ2-3; TRBD2 aligns across 12 bases. Losses at the gene ends were 5 bases for V and 0 bases for J; bases not matched to a gene: 6. Germline CDR1 SGHNT, CDR2 YENEEA. CDR3 length equals 17 residues. The CDR3 DNA reads as TGTGCCAGCAGCCCTAGACTAGCGGGAGTTAGCACAGATACGCAGTATTTT. This gives the protein CASSPRLAGVSTDTQYF. The full variable domain, in which reference TRBV11-3 and TRBJ2-3 provide the parts outside the CDR3, is EAGVVQSPRYKIIEKKQPVAFWCNPISGHNTLYWYLQNLGQGPELLIRYENEEAVDDSQLPKDRFSAERLKGVDSTLKIQPAELGDSAVYLCASSPRLAGVSTDTQYFGPGTRLTVL.

The J gene is TRBJ1-1, the V gene TRBV11-2; no firm D call. CDR1 is SGHAT, CDR2 FQNNGV, per germline. The germline V and J ends were trimmed by 5 bases and 6 bases, with 13 bases remaining between them. The CDR3 spans 13 residues. The CDR3 DNA is TGTGCCAGCAGCCAACCTTTTAGCCCTGAAGCTTTCTTT. This codes for CASSQPFSPEAFF.

The chain links TRBV3-1 (or the pseudogene TRBV3-2) to TRBJ1-2; maybe TRBD1 (5 bases). Trimming stripped 0 bases from V and 4 bases from J, with 12 bases between. Germline CDR1 and CDR2: LGHDT and YNNKEL (reference sequence). The CDR3 extends over 15 amino acids. CDR3 region: CASSQEVGASYGYTF. CDR3 sequence (DNA): TGTGCCAGCAGCCAAGAAGTAGGGGCCTCCTATGGCTACACCTTC.

This clone has a handful of counts. The chain carries TRBV30 and TRBJ2-1; 8 positions match TRBD1. The V and J ends lost 4 bases and 12 bases, in that order; junction bases with no gene match: 5. The CDR3 is made up of 11 amino acids. Germline V gene lookup returns CDR1 GTSNPN and CDR2 SVGIG (reference sequence). Written as DNA, the CDR3 is TGTGCCTGGAAGGACAGGGATGCGCAGTTCTTC. This encodes CAWKDRDAQFF.

The rearrangement uses TRBV18 and TRBJ2-7; TRBD1 agrees at 7 bases. This CDR3 comprises 14 residues. With V trimmed by 3 bases and J by 3 bases, 5 bases remained unmatched. Germline assignment: CDR1 KGHSH and CDR2 LQKENI. The CDR3 protein is CASSPRTGLYEQYF. CDR3 in DNA: TGTGCCAGCTCACCGAGGACAGGACTCTACGAGCAGTACTTC.

The chain has TRBV5-1 and TRBJ1-1; 9 bases match TRBD1. The V gene's germline CDR1 is SGHRS and CDR2 YFSETQ. J gave up 5 bases and V 4 bases, and 9 bases lay outside the gene matches. This CDR3 comprises 15 residues. Written as DNA, the CDR3 is TGCGCCAGCAGCATAACGGGACAGGGAAGTACTGAAGCTTTCTTT. It codes for CASSITGQGSTEAFF. The entire variable domain, with the rest obtained from reference TRBV5-1 and TRBJ1-1, is as follows: KAGVTQTPRYLIKTRGQQVTLSCSPISGHRSVSWYQQTPGQGLQFLFEYFSETQRNKGNFPGRFSGRQFSNSRSEMNVSTLELGDSALYLCASSITGQGSTEAFFGQGTRLTVV.

The chain has TRBV29-1 and TRBJ1-1, with D unclear. CDR3 length: 13 amino acids. Trimming cost V 8 bases and J 4 bases, with 17 bases left between them. Germline loops: CDR1 SQVTM, CDR2 ANQGSEA. The CDR3 spells CSLMVGLGTEAFF. CDR3 nucleotide sequence: TGCAGCCTTATGGTTGGGCTCGGCACTGAAGCTTTCTTT.

With regard to this clone: Sequence at one end of the junction differs from germline and may be a read error. The sample has other DNA sequences that encode this CDR3 too. The genes are TRBV11-3 and TRBJ1-2; 7 nucleotides align to TRBD1. The germline gives CDR1 SGHNT, CDR2 YENEEA. The CDR3 has 14 amino acids. Written as DNA, the CDR3 is TGTGCTAGCAGCTTAGAGACAGGGAACTATGGCTACACCTTC. Protein product: CASSLETGNYGYTF. The whole variable domain, remainder taken from reference TRBV11-3 and TRBJ1-2, is EAGVVQSPRYKIIEKKQPVAFWCNPISGHNTLYWYLQNLGQGPELLIRYENEEAVDDSQLPKDRFSAERLKGVDSTLKIQPAELGDSAVYLCASSLETGNYGYTFGSGTRLTVV.

J is TRBJ2-1 and V is TRBV14; D unclear. This CDR3 region has 12 residues. Germline CDR1 and CDR2: SGHDN and FVKESK. V was cut by 1 base and J by 8 bases, with 6 bases left in between. The CDR3, as DNA: TGTGCCAGCAGCCAAGCGGTATATGAGCAGTTCTTC. Translating it yields CASSQAVYEQFF. The full variable domain, in which reference TRBV14 and TRBJ2-1 provide the parts outside the CDR3, is EAGVTQFPSHSVIEKGQTVTLRCDPISGHDNLYWYRRVMGKEIKFLLHFVKESKQDESGMPNNRFLAERTGGTYSTLKVQPAELEDSGVYFCASSQAVYEQFFGPGTRLTVL.

The chain links TRBV19 to TRBJ1-1; 8 bases fit TRBD1. V lost 4 bases and J lost 4; bases outside the gene matches: 2. CDR3 length equals 13 residues. The germline gives CDR1 LNHDA, CDR2 SQIVND (reference sequence). The CDR3 is CASSTGGRTEAFF. CDR3 nucleotide sequence: TGTGCCAGTAGTACAGGGGGCCGCACTGAAGCTTTCTTT.

The genes are TRBV11-3 and TRBJ2-1, with a weak D call TRBD1 (6 bases). The CDR3 contains 16 residues. Trimming took 3 bases from V and 7 from J, leaving 19 bases between them. Germline V gene lookup returns CDR1 SGHNT and CDR2 YENEEA. DNA of the CDR3: TGTGCCAGCAGCTTTATCGGACAGACCCTCGGGAATGAGCAGTTCTTC. This sequence encodes CASSFIGQTLGNEQFF.

The rearrangement links TRBV9 to TRBJ1-2; TRBD1 matches at 12 bases. CDR3 length: 15 residues. The junction had 9 bases not matched to a gene; V was cut back by 4 bases and J by 8 bases. Germline CDR1 and CDR2: SGDLS and YYNGEE. CDR3 region: CASSPGTGGARGYTF. CDR3 coding DNA: TGTGCCAGCAGCCCCGGGACAGGGGGCGCAAGAGGCTACACCTTC.

The J gene is TRBJ2-7, the V gene TRBV27; tentatively, D is TRBD2 (6 bases). V shed 8 bases and J shed 0 bases, with 17 bases lying between them. CDR1 is MNHEY and CDR2 is SMNVEV in the germline V gene (reference sequence). The CDR3 is 15 residues long. The CDR3 loop is CASLPAAGFSYEQYF. DNA for the CDR3: TGTGCCAGCCTCCCGGCCGCGGGATTCTCCTACGAGCAGTACTTC.

The DNA of the CDR3 is TGTGCCAGCGGAACGGGACTCCTTTACGAGCAGTACTTC. It translates to CASGTGLLYEQYF. This chain uses TRBV12-3 or TRBV12-4 with TRBJ2-7; maybe TRBD2 (6 bases). V lost 8 bases and J lost 4, with 15 bases in between. This CDR3 has 13 amino acids.

The chain joins TRBV11-3 to TRBJ2-6; 8 bases are a match to TRBD2. CDR3 length: 18 amino acids. Looked up from germline, CDR1 is SGHNT and CDR2 is YENEEA. Trimming removed 1 base from V and 4 bases from J; junction bases left unmatched: 9. The CDR3 region is CASSLGTGGPSGANVLTF. The CDR3 nucleotides read TGTGCCAGCAGCTTAGGGACGGGAGGGCCATCGGGGGCCAACGTCCTGACTTTC.

This clone occurred many times. This sequence joins TRBV5-1 and TRBJ1-2; the D gene is possibly TRBD1 (5 bases). This CDR3 is built from 16 residues. The germline gives CDR1 SGHRS, CDR2 YFSETQ. Trimming stripped 0 bases from V and 6 bases from J, with 18 bases between. In DNA form, the CDR3 reads TGCGCCAGCAGCTTGGAGGGTCAGGGTTTTGGTAATGGCTACACCTTC. Protein sequence: CASSLEGQGFGNGYTF.

V usage is TRBV7-9 and J usage is TRBJ2-1; D perhaps matches TRBD1 (5 bases). Germline CDR1 is SEHNR and CDR2 is FQNEAQ (reference sequence). V was trimmed by 1 base and J by 2 bases, leaving 6 bases between them. The CDR3 is 14 amino acids. The CDR3 region has the DNA TGTGCCAGCAGCTTAGGGGGCACCTACAATGAGCAGTTCTTC. Its translation: CASSLGGTYNEQFF.

The chain is built from TRBV5-1 and TRBJ2-7, with D possibly TRBD1 on 6 matching bases. The CDR3 runs to 16 residues. Trimming pared 4 bases from V and 0 bases from J, leaving 17 bases between. Germline CDR1 is SGHRS and CDR2 is YFSETQ. The CDR3 nucleotides read TGCGCCAGCAGCAGCCTACCACAGGGTCGCTCCTACGAGCAGTACTTC. Translation gives CASSSLPQGRSYEQYF.

The J gene is TRBJ2-1, the V gene TRBV12-3 or TRBV12-4; tentative D call: TRBD1 (6 bases). CDR3 length equals 13 residues. Trimming pared 6 bases from V and 7 bases from J, leaving 13 bases between. The CDR3 loop is CASSLDRVNEQFF. The DNA of the CDR3 is TGTGCCAGCAGCCTGGACAGAGTGAATGAGCAGTTCTTC.

The CDR3 nucleotides are TGTGCCAGCAGCTTAGCGGCGGGAAGGGACAGTGAGCAGTTCTTC. Translated: CASSLAAGRDSEQFF. J is TRBJ2-1 and V is TRBV7-2; weak D call: TRBD1 (7 bases). CDR1 is SGHTA and CDR2 is FQGNSA in the germline V gene. The CDR3 contains 15 residues. V was shortened by 0 bases and J by 9 bases, with 15 bases between the two germline ends. Using reference TRBV7-2 and TRBJ2-1 for the parts outside the CDR3, the full variable domain is GAGVSQSPSNKVTEKGKDVELRCDPISGHTALYWYRQSLGQGLEFLIYFQGNSAPDKSGLPSDRFSAERTGGSVSTLTIQRTQQEDSAVYLCASSLAAGRDSEQFFGPGTRLTVL.